The present TCR beta chain was sequenced within a study of blood T cells in healthy people across ages (dated by TCRdb to 2015 to 2017). Background on the whole study: Template switching captured roughly one uniquely barcoded TCR beta cDNA molecule per two T cells in model experiments. Donors of different ages were randomly distributed across sequencing lanes to avoid experimental bias. The study analyzed two additional independent replicas of 1 million unique cDNA reads from the same blood draw for two donors, one aged 18 to 30 and one aged 80 or older. The study measured age-related changes in TCR beta repertoire diversity using deep sequencing normalized with unique cDNA molecular identifiers. The donors were split into four age groups: young (average about 15 years), middle-aged (roughly 39), aged (62) and long-lived (approximately 80). The full study reports these points: A strong correlation was found between observed TCR beta diversity and the percentage of naive T cells measured by flow cytometry. Because the CMV infection status of the donors was unknown, age-related changes in expanded clonotypes may potentially have been confounded. Estimates of total diversity from one million sequenced T cells were regarded as lower bounds and underestimates. As age increased, observed TCR beta diversity per million T cells dropped in a roughly linear way, and a significant reduction was already evident by age about 40. Conclusive comparison of naive and antigen-experienced compartments was prevented by the profiling of bulk unsorted PBMCs. The long-lived group showed more naive CD4+ T cells, fewer expanded clones and increased TCR diversity than the aged group, suggesting age selection.

Turning to this clonotype: The antigen this receptor binds is unknown. Nothing much larger sits one base from this clone, and base qualities are not available.

Receptor amplification or capture employed 5' RACE. Sequenced using an Illumina HiSeq 2500. A second roughly 6 to 12 cycle PCR used a sample-barcoded 5' primer and a J-beta primer mix. A template-switch 5' adaptor carrying 12 random nucleotides introduced a unique molecular identifier onto each TCR beta cDNA molecule. Each sample yielded at least 2.5 million CDR3-containing paired-end reads. The Mint cDNA synthesis kit, primed by a TRBC-specific oligonucleotide, was used to synthesize first-strand cDNA from all RNA. After uracil-DNA glycosylase treatment, a first 18-cycle PCR used universal primers M1SS and BC2_uni_R on all cDNA. Per the original workflow: For normalization, 1 million high-quality reads, each with a distinct molecular identifier, were randomly selected from each sample. Instead of being binned into consensus sequences, reads with shared molecular identifiers were discarded. MiTCR, with a Q25 quality threshold and the strictest error-elimination algorithm, was used for CDR3 identification, clonotype clustering and error correction. A nonparametric unseen species model with Euler transformation was used to estimate a lower bound on total TCR beta diversity. The public sequencing data were trimmed at Q25 with fastp and processed into clonotypes with MiXCR by TCRdb, which kept only in-frame beta chains. CDR3 protein duplicates are merged, each entry listing the most common genes and DNA. The V and J calls reflect TCRdb's pipeline rather than the authors' work. The sample table lists over 950,000 distinct CDR3 sequences, roughly two fifths of them with a count of one. The top ten clones comprise 10% to 15% of the sample.

The roughly 39 donors, aged about 6 to 95 years, were systemically healthy Caucasian individuals from Russia. About 10 milliliters of peripheral blood were collected from each donor into EDTA-treated Vacutainer tubes. Ficoll-Paque density-gradient centrifugation was used to isolate PBMCs, with at least 6.5 million per sample. Trizol reagent was used to extract total RNA from PBMCs, with at least 6 micrograms per sample. Naive CD45RAhigh/CD27high T cell percentages were measured by flow cytometry on a PBMC aliquot from every donor. The TCR was taken from a man aged 18 to 29 in good health. Specimen: blood.

The DNA reads as follows: TGCGCCAGCAGCCAAGATAATGACGAAAAACTGTTTTTT. It specifies CASSQDNDEKLFF. The chain was built from TRBV4-3 and TRBJ1-4; the D gene cannot be resolved reliably. The CDR3 holds 13 amino acids from the cysteine to the phenylalanine. The kept DNA is CDR3 alone, 39 bases in frame from the first base. V is shortened by 0 bases, J by 8 bases, and the region joining them spans 7 bases. CDR1 and CDR2, looked up from the germline V gene, are LGHNA and YSLEER.